This T cell receptor (beta chain) was profiled in a study of beta chain features in type 1 diabetes. The authors reverse transcribed all of the isolated RNA, so sequencing captured expressed TCRB transcripts. TCRdb's copy holds only in-frame clones and misses some; the assay was immunoSEQ multiplex PCR. The sample lists about 140,000 clones, about 7% occurring once. This clone was seen a handful of times. Its antigen is unknown. J gave up 3 bases and V 2 bases, and 5 bases lay outside the gene matches. Germline V gene sequence: CDR1 SGHDT, CDR2 YYEEEE. The CDR3 totals 14 residues. Study-level points and caveats: Type 1 diabetes patients had TCRB CDR3s that were shorter (moderately but significantly so) in all four CD4+ subsets. The similarity of naive, central memory and Treg TCRB repertoires appeared greater among patients than among healthy donors. A definitive answer on HLA type influencing TCRB rearrangement was not reached here.

The sample taken for sequencing was central memory CD4+ T cells from blood. This clonotype was sampled from a woman aged 25-40 years in good health. The chain uses TRBV5-6 and TRBJ2-7; 7 bases agree with TRBD2. Written as DNA, the CDR3 is TGTGCCAGCAGCTTCACTAGCGAATTCTACGAGCAGTACTTC. Its translation: CASSFTSEFYEQYF.